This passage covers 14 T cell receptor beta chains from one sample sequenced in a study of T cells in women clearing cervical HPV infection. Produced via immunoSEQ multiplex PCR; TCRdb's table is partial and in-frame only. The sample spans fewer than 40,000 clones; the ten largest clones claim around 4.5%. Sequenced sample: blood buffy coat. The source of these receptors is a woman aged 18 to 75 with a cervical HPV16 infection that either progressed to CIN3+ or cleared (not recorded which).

The CDR3 sequence is CASSQYRGRYEQYF. The sequenced CDR3 bases are TGTGCCAGCAGTCAGTACAGGGGCCGCTACGAG. This rearrangement joins TRBV2 to TRBJ2-7, with 7 bases matching TRBD1. The read ends 3 residues early relative to the CDR3; the germline J gene fills the gap. This CDR3 is built from 14 residues. CDR1 and CDR2 from the germline V gene are SNHLY and FYNNEI. V gave up 5 bases and J gave up 3 bases; unmatched junction bases: 7.

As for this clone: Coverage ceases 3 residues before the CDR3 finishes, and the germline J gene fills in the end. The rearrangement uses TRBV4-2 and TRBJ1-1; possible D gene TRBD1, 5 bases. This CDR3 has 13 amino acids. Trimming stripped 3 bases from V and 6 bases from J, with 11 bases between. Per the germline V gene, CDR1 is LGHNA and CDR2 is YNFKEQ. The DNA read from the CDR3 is TGTGCCAGCAGCCACCCTCTGACAGCTGAA. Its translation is CASSHPLTAE. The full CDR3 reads CASSHPLTAEAFF.

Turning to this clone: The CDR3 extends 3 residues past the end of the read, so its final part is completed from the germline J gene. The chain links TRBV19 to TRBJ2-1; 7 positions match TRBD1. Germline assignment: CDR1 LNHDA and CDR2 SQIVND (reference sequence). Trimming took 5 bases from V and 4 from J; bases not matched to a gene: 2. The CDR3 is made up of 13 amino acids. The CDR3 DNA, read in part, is TGTGCCAGTAGTGGACAGGTTTACAATGAG. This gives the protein CASSGQVYNE. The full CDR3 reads CASSGQVYNEQFF.

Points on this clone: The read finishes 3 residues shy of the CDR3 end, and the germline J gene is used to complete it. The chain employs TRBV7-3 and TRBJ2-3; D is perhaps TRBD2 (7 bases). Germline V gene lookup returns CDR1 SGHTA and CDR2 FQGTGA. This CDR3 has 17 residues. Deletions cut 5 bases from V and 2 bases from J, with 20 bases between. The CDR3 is CASSTIGGGGPTDTQYF. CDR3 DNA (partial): TGTGCCAGCAGCACAATAGGAGGGGGGGGCCCCACAGATACG.

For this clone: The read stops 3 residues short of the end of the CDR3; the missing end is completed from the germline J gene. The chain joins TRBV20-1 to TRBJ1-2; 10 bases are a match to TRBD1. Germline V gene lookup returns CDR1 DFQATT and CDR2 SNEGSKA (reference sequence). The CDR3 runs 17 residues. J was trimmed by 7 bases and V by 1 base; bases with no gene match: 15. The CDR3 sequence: CSARASAGTGEVGGYTF. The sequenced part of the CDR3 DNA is TGCAGTGCTAGAGCGTCGGCCGGGACAGGGGAAGTCGGTGGC.

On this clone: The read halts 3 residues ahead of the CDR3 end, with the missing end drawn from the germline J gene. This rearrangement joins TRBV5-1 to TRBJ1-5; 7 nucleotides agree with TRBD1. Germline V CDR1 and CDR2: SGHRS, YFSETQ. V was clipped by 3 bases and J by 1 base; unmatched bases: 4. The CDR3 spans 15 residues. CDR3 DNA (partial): TGCGCCAGCAGCTCCCACAGGGGAAGCAATCAGCCC. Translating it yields CASSSHRGSNQP. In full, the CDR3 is CASSSHRGSNQPQHF.

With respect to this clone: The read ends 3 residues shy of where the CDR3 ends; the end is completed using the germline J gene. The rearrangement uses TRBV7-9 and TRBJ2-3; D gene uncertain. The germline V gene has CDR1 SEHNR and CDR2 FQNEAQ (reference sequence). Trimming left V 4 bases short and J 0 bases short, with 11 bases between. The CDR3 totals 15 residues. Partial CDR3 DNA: TGTGCCAGCAGCTCAAACATGGCTAGCACAGATACG. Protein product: CASSSNMASTDT. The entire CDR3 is CASSSNMASTDTQYF. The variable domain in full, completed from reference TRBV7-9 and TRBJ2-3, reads DTGVSQNPRHKITKRGQNVTFRCDPISEHNRLYWYRQTLGQGPEFLTYFQNEAQLEKSRLLSDRFSAERPKGSFSTLEIQRTEQGDSAMYLCASSSNMASTDTQYFGPGTRLTVL.

The CDR3 is CASSPGGTGANVLTF. The sequenced CDR3 bases are TGTGCCAGCTCACCCGGGGGGACTGGGGCCAACGTC. The chain has TRBV18 and TRBJ2-6; 7 bases map to TRBD2. The missing CDR3 end, 3 residues past where the read stops, is filled in from the germline J gene. This CDR3 region has 15 residues. V lost 3 bases, J lost 2 bases, and 1 base stayed unmatched. Germline values: CDR1 KGHSH, CDR2 LQKENI.

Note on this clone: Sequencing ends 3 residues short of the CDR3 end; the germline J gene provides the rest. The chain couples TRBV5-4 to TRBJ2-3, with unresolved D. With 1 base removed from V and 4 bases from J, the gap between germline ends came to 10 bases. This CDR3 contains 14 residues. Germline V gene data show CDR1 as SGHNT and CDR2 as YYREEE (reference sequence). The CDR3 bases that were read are TGTGCCAGCAGCTTGAGCTCGGGTGCAGATACG. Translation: CASSLSSGADT. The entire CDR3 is CASSLSSGADTQYF.

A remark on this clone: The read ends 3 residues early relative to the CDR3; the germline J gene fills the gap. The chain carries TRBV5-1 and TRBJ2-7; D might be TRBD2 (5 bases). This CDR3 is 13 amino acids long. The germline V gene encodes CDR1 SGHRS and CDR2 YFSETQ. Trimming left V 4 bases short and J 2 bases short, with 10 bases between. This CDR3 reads CASSPAGAYEQYF. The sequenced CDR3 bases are TGCGCCAGCAGCCCTGCCGGGGCCTACGAG.

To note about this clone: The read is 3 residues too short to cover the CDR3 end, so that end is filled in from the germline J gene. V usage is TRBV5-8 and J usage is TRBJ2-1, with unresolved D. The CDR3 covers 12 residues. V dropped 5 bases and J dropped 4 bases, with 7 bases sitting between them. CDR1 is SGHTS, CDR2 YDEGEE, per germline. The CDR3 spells CASRSLYNEQFF. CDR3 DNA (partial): TGTGCCAGCAGAAGCCTTTACAATGAG.

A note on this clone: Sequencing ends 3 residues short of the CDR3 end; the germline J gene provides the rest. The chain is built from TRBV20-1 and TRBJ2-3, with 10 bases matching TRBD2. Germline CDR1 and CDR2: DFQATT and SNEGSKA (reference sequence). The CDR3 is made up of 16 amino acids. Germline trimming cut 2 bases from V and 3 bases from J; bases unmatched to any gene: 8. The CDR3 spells CSARYPAGGGTDTQYF. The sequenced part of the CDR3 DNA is TGCAGTGCTAGATACCCAGCGGGGGGGGGAACAGATACG.

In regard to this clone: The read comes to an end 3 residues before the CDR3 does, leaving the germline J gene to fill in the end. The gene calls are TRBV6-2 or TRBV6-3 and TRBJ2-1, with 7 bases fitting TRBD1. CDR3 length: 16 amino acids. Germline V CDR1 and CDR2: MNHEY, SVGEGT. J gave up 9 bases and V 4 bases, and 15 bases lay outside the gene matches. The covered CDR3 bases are TGTGCCAGCAGTTCCGAGACAGGGAAGGGTTTCGGTGAG. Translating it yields CASSSETGKGFGE. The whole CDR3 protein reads CASSSETGKGFGEQFF.

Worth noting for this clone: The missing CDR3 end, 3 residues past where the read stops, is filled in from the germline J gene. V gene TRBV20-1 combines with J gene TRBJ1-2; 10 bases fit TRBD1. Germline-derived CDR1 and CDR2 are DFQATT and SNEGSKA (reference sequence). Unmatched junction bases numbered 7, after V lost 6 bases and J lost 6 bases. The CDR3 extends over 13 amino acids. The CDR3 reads CSAKHGTGDGYTF. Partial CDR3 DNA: TGCAGTGCCAAACATGGGACAGGGGATGGC.